The next 25 T cell receptor beta chains were all read from a single sample in a study of radiotherapy plus CTLA-4 blockade in lung cancer (dated by TCRdb to the late 2010s). Libraries came from the immunoSEQ multiplex PCR assay. TCRdb retrieved this table from immuneACCESS and kept in-frame rearrangements only. Not all clones are present; in checked studies, unresolved V genes account for under half, and no reason is known for the remainder. The sample table contains about 77,000 clones; only one count was recorded for roughly 70% of them. The biggest ten clones account for roughly a tenth of the sample. The sequences come from peripheral blood, collected from a patient treated with radiotherapy plus ipilimumab. Every receptor here comes from a human donor with non-small cell lung cancer whose response to radiotherapy plus ipilimumab could not be evaluated.

This chain joins TRBV27 and TRBJ2-1; 7 bases align to TRBD1. Germline CDR1 MNHEY, CDR2 SMNVEV (reference sequence). This CDR3 comprises 16 residues. The J segment lost 9 bases and the V segment lost 3 bases, leaving 14 bases of the junction unmatched. DNA of the CDR3: TGTGCCAGCAGTTTTATGGGGCCAGGGGGTCTAGGTGAGCAGTTCTTC. Translated, it gives CASSFMGPGGLGEQFF.

Comment on this clone: Other nucleotide sequences from this sample produce the same CDR3. J is TRBJ2-2 and V is TRBV6-5; D is ambiguous. Trimming removed 1 base from V and 6 bases from J, with 9 bases in between. CDR3 length equals 14 residues. CDR1 and CDR2 from the germline V gene are MNHEY and SVGAGI. The CDR3 here is CASSYYVSAGELFF. Here the CDR3 DNA reads TGTGCCAGCAGTTACTACGTCAGTGCCGGGGAGCTGTTTTTT.

The gene calls are TRBV11-2 and TRBJ1-2; D gene ambiguous. From germline, CDR1 is SGHAT and CDR2 FQNNGV. The CDR3 is 14 residues long. Trimming cost V 1 base and J 4 bases, with 10 bases left between them. DNA of the CDR3: TGTGCCAGCAGCTTAGGACTCCTCGTCTATGGCTACACCTTC. This sequence encodes CASSLGLLVYGYTF.

V gene TRBV27 combines with J gene TRBJ1-1; TRBD1 might be the D (6 bases). Germline CDR1 MNHEY, CDR2 SMNVEV (reference sequence). The CDR3 covers 10 residues. The V end lost 7 bases, the J end lost 6 bases, and 6 bases lay between the germline ends. Here the CDR3 reads CASKGAEAFF. The DNA of the CDR3 is TGTGCCAGCAAGGGGGCTGAAGCTTTCTTT.

This clone was seen a handful of times. The chain has TRBV2 and TRBJ1-1; no reliable D call. This CDR3 has 10 amino acids. V lost 8 bases and J lost 5, with 6 bases in between. CDR1 is SNHLY and CDR2 is FYNNEI in the germline V gene. The DNA for the CDR3 is TGTGCCAGCGGGAGAACTGAAGCTTTCTTT. Its translation is CASGRTEAFF.

The gene calls are TRBV12-2 and TRBJ2-7; no DNA check was done on the table's D call, TRBD2. TRBV12-2 represents a pseudogene. The length of the CDR3 is 14 residues. The CDR3 here is CASRFSSGRFAQYF. The DNA for the CDR3 is TGTGCAAGTCGCTTCAGTAGCGGGAGGTTTGCGCAGTACTTC.

Here the CDR3 reads CAISSLPGNTYEQYF. CDR3 DNA: TGTGCCATCAGCTCGTTACCAGGAAACACCTACGAGCAGTACTTC. The chain employs TRBV10-3 and TRBJ2-7; D is ambiguous. Germline loops: CDR1 ENHRY, CDR2 SYGVKD. Trimming took off 6 bases at V and 2 bases at J, with 17 bases between the two ends. This CDR3 has 15 residues.

V usage is TRBV7-2 and J usage is TRBJ2-5; D remains ambiguous. Germline lookup yields CDR1 SGHTA and CDR2 FQGNSA. CDR3 size: 15 residues. Trimming left V 5 bases short and J 2 bases short, with 15 bases between. DNA of the CDR3: TGTGCCAGCAGCGCCAGAGGTAGGAAACAAGAGACCCAGTACTTC. It is translated as CASSARGRKQETQYF. The full variable domain, in which reference TRBV7-2 and TRBJ2-5 provide the parts outside the CDR3, is GAGVSQSPSNKVTEKGKDVELRCDPISGHTALYWYRQSLGQGLEFLIYFQGNSAPDKSGLPSDRFSAERTGGSVSTLTIQRTQQEDSAVYLCASSARGRKQETQYFGPGTRLLVL.

This chain links TRBV18 with TRBJ2-7; 11 nucleotides align to TRBD2. CDR3 length equals 14 residues. Looked up from germline, CDR1 is KGHSH and CDR2 is LQKENI. Trimming cost V 5 bases and J 4 bases; bases outside gene matches: 4. This CDR3 is CASSVTSGVYEQYF. The CDR3 coding sequence is TGTGCCAGCTCAGTGACTAGCGGGGTATACGAGCAGTACTTC. Full variable domain (remainder filled in from reference TRBV18 and TRBJ2-7): NAGVMQNPRHLVRRRGQEARLRCSPMKGHSHVYWYRQLPEEGLKFMVYLQKENIIDESGMPKERFSAEFPKEGPSILRIQQVVRGDSAAYFCASSVTSGVYEQYFGPGTRLTVT.

This clone was counted between two and nine times. The chain joins TRBV15 to TRBJ1-2; D remains unclear. Germline V gives CDR1 LNHNV, CDR2 YYDKDF (reference sequence). Trimming pared 4 bases from V and 8 bases from J, leaving 20 bases between. This CDR3 is 15 amino acids long. CDR3 protein: CATSKDGGPRYGYTF. CDR3 coding DNA: TGTGCCACCAGCAAAGACGGCGGGCCGCGCTACGGCTACACCTTC.

The V and J genes are TRBV19 and TRBJ2-3; 9 bases are shared with TRBD2. J was trimmed by 2 bases and V by 4 bases; bases with no gene match: 19. The germline gives CDR1 LNHDA, CDR2 SQIVND (reference sequence). This CDR3 is built from 20 residues. CDR3 in amino acids: CASSTQLPGLAGWFTDTQYF. CDR3 DNA sequence: TGTGCCAGTAGTACGCAACTCCCGGGACTAGCTGGGTGGTTCACAGATACGCAGTATTTT.

The CDR3 spells CASNPLRGQGLGYTF. CDR3 DNA: TGTGCCAGCAACCCATTAAGGGGACAGGGGCTCGGCTACACCTTC. The chain uses TRBV7-2 and TRBJ1-2, with TRBD1 matching over 10 bases. Germline V gene data show CDR1 as SGHTA and CDR2 as FQGNSA. CDR3 size: 15 residues. With V trimmed by 7 bases and J by 8 bases, 13 bases remained unmatched. Supplemented by reference TRBV7-2 and TRBJ1-2, the full variable domain reads GAGVSQSPSNKVTEKGKDVELRCDPISGHTALYWYRQSLGQGLEFLIYFQGNSAPDKSGLPSDRFSAERTGGSVSTLTIQRTQQEDSAVYLCASNPLRGQGLGYTFGSGTRLTVV.

The chain uses TRBV7-2 and TRBJ2-3, with D hard to call. The germline gives CDR1 SGHTA, CDR2 FQGNSA. Trimming took off 4 bases at V and 2 bases at J, with 4 bases between the two ends. This CDR3 spans 12 amino acids. The DNA for the CDR3 is TGTGCCAGCAGCTCCATCACAGATACGCAGTATTTT. It is translated as CASSSITDTQYF.

The gene calls are TRBV6-1 and TRBJ2-7, with TRBD1 identical over 11 bases. The germline CDR1 and CDR2 sequences are MNHNS and SASEGT. The V and J ends lost 4 bases and 6 bases, in that order; junction bases with no gene match: 11. The CDR3 is made up of 16 amino acids. The CDR3 nucleotides are TGTGCCAGCAGTGCCTTTACCGGGACAGGGGGTGGCGAGCAGTACTTC. Its translation is CASSAFTGTGGGEQYF.

The chain uses TRBV20-1 and TRBJ2-5, with a weak D call TRBD1 (6 bases). The closer fit of TRBJ2-7 to the DNA end suggests the J call may be wrong. Germline lookup yields CDR1 DFQATT and CDR2 SNEGSKA (reference sequence). There are 10 residues in the CDR3. This chain's CDR3 is CRPTGSEQYF. The CDR3 region has the DNA TGCAGACCCACAGGGAGCGAGCAGTACTTC.

The V and J genes are TRBV5-4 and TRBJ2-5; TRBD1 matches at 7 bases. The tail of the sequence fits TRBJ2-7 better, so the J call may be wrong. The CDR3 has 15 amino acids. Germline assignment: CDR1 SGHNT and CDR2 YYREEE (reference sequence). The CDR3 region is CASSPDRVRAYEQYF. DNA for the CDR3: TGTGCCAGCAGCCCAGACAGGGTCAGAGCCTACGAGCAGTACTTC.

This chain uses TRBV19 with TRBJ2-5, with D unresolved. The CDR3 totals 16 residues. Germline CDR1 reads LNHDA; CDR2 reads SQIVND (reference sequence). The ends were cut back, 3 bases at V and 3 bases at J, with 17 bases in the middle. Here the CDR3 reads CASSILGRSRKETQYF. CDR3 in DNA: TGTGCCAGTAGTATTTTGGGCCGGTCCAGGAAAGAGACCCAGTACTTC.

V usage is TRBV4-2 and J usage is TRBJ1-2; TRBD1 is a possible D gene (5 bases). This CDR3 spans 16 amino acids. In germline, CDR1 is LGHNA, CDR2 YNFKEQ. V dropped 0 bases and J dropped 0 bases, with 11 bases sitting between them. DNA of the CDR3: TGTGCCAGCAGCCAAGATGGGGCTGATACTAACTATGGCTACACCTTC. Its protein is CASSQDGADTNYGYTF.

The rearrangement uses TRBV5-1 and TRBJ2-1, with TRBD2 as a possible D gene (6 bases). Germline CDR1 reads SGHRS; CDR2 reads YFSETQ. The CDR3 length is 19 residues. V was clipped by 7 bases and J by 0 bases, with 26 bases between them. CDR3 bases: TGCGCCAGCGGCGAGGGCGGGATAACGCCATCAAGCTCCTACAATGAGCAGTTCTTC. Its translation is CASGEGGITPSSSYNEQFF.

V is TRBV19 and J is TRBJ2-5, with D perhaps TRBD2 (5 bases). Germline V gene lookup returns CDR1 LNHDA and CDR2 SQIVND (reference sequence). This CDR3 is built from 12 residues. V lost 4 bases and J 4 bases, leaving 7 bases between the germline ends. CDR3 in amino acids: CASSKRGETQYF. CDR3 nucleotide sequence: TGTGCCAGTAGTAAACGGGGAGAGACCCAGTACTTC.

The chain couples TRBV5-1 to TRBJ1-3; the D gene is possibly TRBD1 (5 bases). CDR1 and CDR2 (germline): SGHRS, YFSETQ. Deletions cut 4 bases from V and 0 bases from J, with 8 bases between. This CDR3 spans 14 amino acids. The CDR3 sequence: CASSPTVSGNTIYF. As DNA, the CDR3 is TGCGCCAGCAGCCCGACAGTCTCTGGAAACACCATATATTTT.

The chain has TRBV7-9 and TRBJ1-4; no firm D call. V was pared by 8 bases and J by 4 bases, with 14 bases between. Germline values: CDR1 SEHNR, CDR2 FQNEAQ (reference sequence). CDR3 size: 14 residues. The CDR3 DNA reads TGTGCCAGCGACTCGGCAGAGGATAATGAAAAACTGTTTTTT. It yields the protein CASDSAEDNEKLFF.

This chain links TRBV2 with TRBJ1-1; 11 bases align to TRBD1. Germline CDR1 reads SNHLY; CDR2 reads FYNNEI. The J segment lost 1 base and the V segment lost 4 bases, leaving 2 bases of the junction unmatched. The CDR3 has 15 residues. CDR3 region: CASSGTGGRNTEAFF. For the CDR3, the DNA is TGTGCCAGCAGTGGGACAGGGGGCAGGAACACTGAAGCTTTCTTT.

V usage is TRBV15 and J usage is TRBJ2-7, with TRBD1 identical over 10 bases. Germline CDR1 reads LNHNV; CDR2 reads YYDKDF (reference sequence). Trimming took 4 bases from V and 6 from J; bases not matched to a gene: 12. The length of the CDR3 is 16 residues. The CDR3 bases are TGTGCCACCAGCATATCCCCCGGGACAGGGGAGGTCGAGCAGTACTTC. It encodes CATSISPGTGEVEQYF.

V usage is TRBV11-2 and J usage is TRBJ1-4, with no clear D. Germline V lookup: CDR1 SGHAT, CDR2 FQNNGV. The CDR3 totals 12 residues. The germline V and J ends were trimmed by 3 bases and 7 bases, with 6 bases remaining between them. Written as DNA, the CDR3 is TGTGCCAGCAGCTTGAGGGTTGAAAAACTGTTTTTT. This encodes CASSLRVEKLFF.